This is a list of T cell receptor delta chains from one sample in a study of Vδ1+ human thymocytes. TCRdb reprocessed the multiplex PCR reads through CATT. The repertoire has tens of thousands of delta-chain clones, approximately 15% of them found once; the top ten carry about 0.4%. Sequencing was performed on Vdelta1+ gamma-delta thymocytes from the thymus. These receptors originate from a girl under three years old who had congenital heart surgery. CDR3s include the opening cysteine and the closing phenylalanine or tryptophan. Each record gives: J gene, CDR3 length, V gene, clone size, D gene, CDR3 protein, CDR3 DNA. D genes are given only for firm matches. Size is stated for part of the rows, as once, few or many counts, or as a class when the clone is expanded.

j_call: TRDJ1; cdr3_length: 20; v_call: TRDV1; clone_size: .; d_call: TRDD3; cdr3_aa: CALGEHLLSRRGYRPDKLIF; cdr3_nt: TGTGCTCTTGGGGAACACCTCCTTTCCCGACGGGGATACCGTCCCGATAAACTCATCTTT
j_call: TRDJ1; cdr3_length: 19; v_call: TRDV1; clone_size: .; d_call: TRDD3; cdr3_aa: CALGELCLRQGDTSDKLIF; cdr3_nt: TGTGCTCTTGGGGAACTGTGCCTACGACAGGGGGATACGTCCGATAAACTCATCTTT
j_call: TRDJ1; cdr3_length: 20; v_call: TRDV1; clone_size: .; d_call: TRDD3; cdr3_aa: CALGELSSPGDWGHTDKLIF; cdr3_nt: TGTGCTCTTGGGGAACTATCCTCCCCGGGGGATTGGGGACACACCGATAAACTCATCTTT
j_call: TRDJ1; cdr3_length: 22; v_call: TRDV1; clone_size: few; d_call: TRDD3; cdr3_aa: CALGEATSGAGGCGFRSDKLIF; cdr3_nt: TGTGCTCTTGGGGAAGCGACCTCCGGGGCTGGGGGATGTGGGTTTCGGTCCGATAAACTCATCTTT
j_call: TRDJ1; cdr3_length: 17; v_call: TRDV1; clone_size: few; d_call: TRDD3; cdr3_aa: CALGRPGEYWGLGKLIF; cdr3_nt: TGTGCTCTTGGTCGCCCTGGGGAGTACTGGGGCTTAGGTAAACTCATCTTT
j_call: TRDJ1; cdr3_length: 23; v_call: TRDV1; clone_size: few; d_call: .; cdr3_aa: CALGELTSSLGPPSSWYTDKLIF; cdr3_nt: TGTGCTCTTGGGGAACTTACAAGCAGCCTGGGGCCCCCGTCCAGTTGGTACACCGATAAACTCATCTTT
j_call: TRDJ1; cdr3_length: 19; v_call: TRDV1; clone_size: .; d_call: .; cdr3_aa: CALGELLYIENTLADKLIF; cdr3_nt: TGTGCTCTTGGGGAACTGCTCTATATCGAAAATACGCTTGCCGATAAACTCATCTTT
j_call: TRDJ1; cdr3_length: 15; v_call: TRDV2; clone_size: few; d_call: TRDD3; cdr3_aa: CACDPTGGPIDELIF; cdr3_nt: TGTGCCTGTGACCCAACTGGGGGACCTATCGATGAACTCATCTTT
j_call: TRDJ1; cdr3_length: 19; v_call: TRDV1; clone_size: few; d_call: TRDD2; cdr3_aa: CALGEGSPSYGESTDKLIF; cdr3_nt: TGTGCTCTTGGGGAAGGGAGCCCTTCCTACGGGGAAAGCACCGATAAACTCATCTTT
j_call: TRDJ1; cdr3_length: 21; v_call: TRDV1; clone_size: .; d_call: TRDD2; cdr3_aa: CALGELPTFLHSLGVLGKLIF; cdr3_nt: TGTGCTCTTGGGGAACTCCCGACTTTCCTACACAGCCTTGGGGTGCTGGGTAAACTCATCTTT
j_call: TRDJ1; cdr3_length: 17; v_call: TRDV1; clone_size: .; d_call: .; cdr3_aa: CALGVGFRTVHTDKLIF; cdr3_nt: TGTGCTCTTGGGGTCGGGTTTCGTACTGTGCACACCGATAAACTCATCTTT
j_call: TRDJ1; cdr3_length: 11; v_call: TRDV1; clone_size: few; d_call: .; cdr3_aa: CALGGSGKLIF; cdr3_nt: TGTGCTCTTGGGGGATCCGGTAAACTCATCTTT
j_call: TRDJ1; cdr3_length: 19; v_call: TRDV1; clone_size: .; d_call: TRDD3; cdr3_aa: CALGEGMLHWGKGTDKLIF; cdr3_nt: TGTGCTCTTGGGGAAGGTATGTTGCACTGGGGGAAAGGCACCGATAAACTCATCTTT
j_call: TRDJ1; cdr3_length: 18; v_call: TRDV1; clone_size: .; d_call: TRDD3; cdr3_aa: CALGEVGGIRLVTDKLIF; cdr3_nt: TGTGCTCTTGGGGAAGTAGGGGGGATACGATTGGTGACCGATAAACTCATCTTT
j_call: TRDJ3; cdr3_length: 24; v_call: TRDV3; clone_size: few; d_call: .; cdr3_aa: CAFPTFLPFVWWGESSWDTRQMFF; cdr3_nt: TGTGCCTTCCCCACTTTCCTACCCTTTGTGTGGTGGGGGGAAAGCTCCTGGGACACCCGACAGATGTTTTTC
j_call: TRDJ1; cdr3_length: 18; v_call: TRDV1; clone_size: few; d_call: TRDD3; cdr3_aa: CALGELYWGIRYTDKLIF; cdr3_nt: TGTGCTCTTGGGGAACTCTACTGGGGGATTCGGTACACCGATAAACTCATCTTT
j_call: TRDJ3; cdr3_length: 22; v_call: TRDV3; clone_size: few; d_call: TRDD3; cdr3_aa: CAFIFWAYVLGDGSWDTRQMFF; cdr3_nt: TGTGCCTTTATCTTTTGGGCATACGTCCTGGGGGATGGGTCCTGGGACACCCGACAGATGTTTTTC
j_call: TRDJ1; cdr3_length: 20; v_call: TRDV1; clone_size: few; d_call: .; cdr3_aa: CALGEPKHLRPGDQTDKLIF; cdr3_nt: TGTGCTCTTGGGGAACCCAAGCACCTACGTCCGGGGGACCAGACCGATAAACTCATCTTT
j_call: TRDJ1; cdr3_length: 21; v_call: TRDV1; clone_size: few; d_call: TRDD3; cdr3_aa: CALGDTNIIGGYDPSSDKLIF; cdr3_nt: TGTGCTCTTGGGGACACCAACATAATTGGGGGATACGACCCATCCTCCGATAAACTCATCTTT
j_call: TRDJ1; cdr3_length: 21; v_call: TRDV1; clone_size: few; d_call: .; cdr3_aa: CALGELSIWFPRRGISDKLIF; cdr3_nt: TGTGCTCTTGGGGAACTATCCATCTGGTTTCCTAGGCGAGGGATATCCGATAAACTCATCTTT
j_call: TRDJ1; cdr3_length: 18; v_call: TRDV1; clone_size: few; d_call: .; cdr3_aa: CALGECRLRTDYTDKLIF; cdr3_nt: TGTGCTCTTGGGGAATGTCGGCTGCGTACTGATTACACCGATAAACTCATCTTT
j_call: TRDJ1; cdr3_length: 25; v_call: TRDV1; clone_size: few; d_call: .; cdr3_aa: CALGEPWEDFLRLTGDPPYTDKLIF; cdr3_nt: TGTGCTCTTGGGGAACCCTGGGAGGACTTCCTACGGCTTACTGGGGATCCCCCGTACACCGATAAACTCATCTTT
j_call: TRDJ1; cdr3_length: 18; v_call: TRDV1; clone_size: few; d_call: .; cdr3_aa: CALGGPSPSLLGPDKLIF; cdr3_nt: TGTGCTCTTGGGGGCCCTTCCCCCTCTCTACTGGGGCCCGATAAACTCATCTTT
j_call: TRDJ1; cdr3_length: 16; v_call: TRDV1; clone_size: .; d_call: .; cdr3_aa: CALGEPPGEYTDKLIF; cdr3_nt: TGTGCTCTTGGGGAACCGCCGGGGGAATACACCGATAAACTCATCTTT
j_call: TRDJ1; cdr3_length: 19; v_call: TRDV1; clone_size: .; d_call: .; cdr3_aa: CALGELEGVGDSYTDKLIF; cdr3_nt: TGTGCTCTTGGGGAACTGGAGGGGGTTGGGGATTCGTACACCGATAAACTCATCTTT
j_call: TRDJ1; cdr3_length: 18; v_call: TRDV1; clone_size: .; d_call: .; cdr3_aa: CALGEPSCTRPYTDKLIF; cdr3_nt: TGTGCTCTTGGGGAACCATCTTGCACACGCCCGTACACCGATAAACTCATCTTT
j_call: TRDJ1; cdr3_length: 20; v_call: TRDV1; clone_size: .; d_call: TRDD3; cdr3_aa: CALGELVTRGDTGPTDKLIF; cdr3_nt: TGTGCTCTTGGGGAACTAGTAACACGGGGGGATACGGGTCCCACCGATAAACTCATCTTT
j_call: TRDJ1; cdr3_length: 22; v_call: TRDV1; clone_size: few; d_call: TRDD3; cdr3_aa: CALGELPSPSRTGVLYTDKLIF; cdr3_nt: TGTGCTCTTGGGGAACTTCCCTCCCCATCTCGTACTGGGGTTTTGTACACCGATAAACTCATCTTT
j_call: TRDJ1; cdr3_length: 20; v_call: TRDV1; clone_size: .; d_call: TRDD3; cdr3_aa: CALGERKWLSEYWGILGLIF; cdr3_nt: TGTGCTCTTGGGGAACGAAAATGGCTTTCCGAGTACTGGGGGATTTTAGGACTCATCTTT
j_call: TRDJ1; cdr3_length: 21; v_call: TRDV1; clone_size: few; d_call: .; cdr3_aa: CALGELGTENAGGSLSLKLIF; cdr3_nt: TGTGCTCTTGGGGAACTCGGGACGGAGAATGCGGGAGGGAGTTTATCCCTAAAACTCATCTTT
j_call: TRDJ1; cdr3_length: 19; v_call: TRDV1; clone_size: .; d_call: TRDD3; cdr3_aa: CALGKTTYTGGFNTDKLIF; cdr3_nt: TGTGCTCTTGGGAAGACCACCTACACTGGGGGATTTAACACCGATAAACTCATCTTT
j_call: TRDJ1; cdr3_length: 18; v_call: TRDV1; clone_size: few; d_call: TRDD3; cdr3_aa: CALGERVLGDTTTDKLIF; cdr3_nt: TGTGCTCTTGGGGAACGCGTACTGGGGGATACGACGACCGATAAACTCATCTTT
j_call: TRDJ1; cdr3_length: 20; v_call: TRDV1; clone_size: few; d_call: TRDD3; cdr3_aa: CALGELGPYWGSGATDKLIF; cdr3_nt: TGTGCTCTTGGGGAACTAGGGCCCTACTGGGGATCCGGTGCAACCGATAAACTCATCTTT
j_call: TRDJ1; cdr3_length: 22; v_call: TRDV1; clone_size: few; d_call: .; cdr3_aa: CALGEASSYLVLGYWYTDKLIF; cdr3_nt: TGTGCTCTTGGGGAAGCTTCTTCCTATTTGGTCCTGGGGTACTGGTACACCGATAAACTCATCTTT
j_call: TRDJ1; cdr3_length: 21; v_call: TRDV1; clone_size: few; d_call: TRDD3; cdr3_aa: CALGELTPPILLGDTPDKLIF; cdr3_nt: TGTGCTCTTGGGGAACTTACCCCGCCCATTCTTCTGGGGGATACTCCCGATAAACTCATCTTT